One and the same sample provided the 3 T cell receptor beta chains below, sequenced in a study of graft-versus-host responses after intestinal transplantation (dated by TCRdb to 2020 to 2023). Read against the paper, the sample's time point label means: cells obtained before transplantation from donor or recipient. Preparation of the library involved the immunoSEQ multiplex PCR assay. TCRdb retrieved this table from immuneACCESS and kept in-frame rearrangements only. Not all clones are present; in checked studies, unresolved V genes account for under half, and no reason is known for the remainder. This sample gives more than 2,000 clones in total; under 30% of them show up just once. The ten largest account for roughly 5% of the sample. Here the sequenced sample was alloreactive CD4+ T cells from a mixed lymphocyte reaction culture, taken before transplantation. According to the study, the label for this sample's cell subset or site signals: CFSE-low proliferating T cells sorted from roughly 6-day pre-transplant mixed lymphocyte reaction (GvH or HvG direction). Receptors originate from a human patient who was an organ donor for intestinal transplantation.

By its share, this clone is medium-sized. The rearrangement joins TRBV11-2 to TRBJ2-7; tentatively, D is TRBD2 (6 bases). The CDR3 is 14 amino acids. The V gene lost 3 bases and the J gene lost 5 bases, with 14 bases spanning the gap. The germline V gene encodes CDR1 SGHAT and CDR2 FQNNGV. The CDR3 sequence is CASSFSGTLDEQYF. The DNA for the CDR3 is TGTGCCAGCAGCTTCTCCGGGACTCTCGACGAGCAGTACTTC.

The CDR3 spells CASSWVAGKQETQYF. In nucleotides, the CDR3 is TGTGCCAGCAGTTGGGTAGCGGGGAAGCAAGAGACCCAGTACTTC. The rearrangement joins TRBV28 to TRBJ2-5; 8 positions agree with TRBD2. The CDR3 is 15 residues long. Germline V CDR1 and CDR2: MDHEN, SYDVKM. V lost 4 bases, J lost 2 bases, and 6 bases stayed unmatched.

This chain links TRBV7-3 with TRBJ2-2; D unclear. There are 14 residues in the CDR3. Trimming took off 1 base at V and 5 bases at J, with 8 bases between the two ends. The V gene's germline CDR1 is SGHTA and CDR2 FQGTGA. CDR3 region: CASSLSRNTGELFF. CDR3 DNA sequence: TGTGCCAGCAGCTTAAGCAGGAATACCGGGGAGCTGTTTTTT.